Below, 12 T cell receptor beta chains from the same sample are listed, as sequenced in a study of T cell responses to AZD1222 COVID-19 vaccine. Some clones are missing from TCRdb's copy, which holds only in-frame ones; the method was immunoSEQ multiplex PCR. The data hold 110,000 to 150,000 clones, with around 90% observed a single time. Sequencing was performed on peripheral blood, taken on day 0 of AZD1222 vaccination. These receptors were obtained from an adult in good health.

J is TRBJ2-1 and V is TRBV28, with a tentative D call TRBD1 (5 bases). The CDR3 spans 16 residues. From germline, CDR1 is MDHEN and CDR2 SYDVKM. Trimming removed 6 bases from V and 2 bases from J, with 17 bases in between. Here the CDR3 DNA reads TGTGCCAGCAGCCGAATACAGGACCGTCCCTACAATGAGCAGTTCTTC. Residues: CASSRIQDRPYNEQFF.

The rearrangement joins TRBV28 to TRBJ2-5; weak D call: TRBD2 (7 bases). This CDR3 has 18 residues. The germline V gene encodes CDR1 MDHEN and CDR2 SYDVKM. V was cut by 5 bases and J by 3 bases, with 25 bases left in between. CDR3 nucleotide sequence: TGTGCCAGCAGTGATCTACCTAGGGGGGGGGATTTTGAAGAGACCCAGTACTTC. As protein: CASSDLPRGGDFEETQYF.

The chain uses TRBV18 and TRBJ2-2, with 11 positions matching TRBD2. The V and J ends lost 4 bases and 0 bases, in that order; junction bases with no gene match: 7. Germline CDR1 KGHSH, CDR2 LQKENI. The CDR3 loop spans 18 amino acids. CDR3 region: CASSRGTSGGANTGELFF. The CDR3, as DNA: TGTGCCAGCTCACGAGGGACTAGCGGCGGTGCGAACACCGGGGAGCTGTTTTTT.

V and J are TRBV5-4 and TRBJ2-5; the match to TRBD1 covers 8 bases. Germline V CDR1 and CDR2: SGHNT, YYREEE (reference sequence). V shed 2 bases, J shed 5 bases, and the junction held 11 bases outside the gene matches. The CDR3 sequence is 16 residues long. This CDR3 reads CASSFKSPGGAETQYF. CDR3 DNA sequence: TGTGCCAGCAGCTTTAAATCACCAGGGGGCGCGGAGACCCAGTACTTC.

This chain links TRBV27 with TRBJ2-7; D might be TRBD1 (5 bases). In germline, CDR1 is MNHEY, CDR2 SMNVEV (reference sequence). V lost 4 bases, J lost 7 bases, and 17 bases lay in between. The CDR3 sequence is 14 residues long. The CDR3 reads CASSWSRASREQYF. In DNA, the CDR3 is TGTGCCAGCAGTTGGTCCAGGGCCTCAAGGGAGCAGTACTTC.

This chain uses TRBV29-1 with TRBJ1-1; unclear D gene. CDR1 is SQVTM and CDR2 is ANQGSEA in the germline V gene. The CDR3 is made up of 11 amino acids. Trimming stripped 8 bases from V and 6 bases from J, with 13 bases between. The CDR3 DNA follows: TGCAGCACCCTTTTTGGCGCTGAAGCTTTCTTT. Its protein is CSTLFGAEAFF. Drawing the rest from reference TRBV29-1 and TRBJ1-1, the complete variable domain is SAVISQKPSRDICQRGTSLTIQCQVDSQVTMMFWYRQQPGQSLTLIATANQGSEATYESGFVIDKFPISRPNLTFSTLTVSNMSPEDSSIYLCSTLFGAEAFFGQGTRLTVV.

The CDR3 coding sequence is TGTGCCAGCAGTCTGAGCCGGGGGAATCAGCCCCAGCATTTT. Its translation: CASSLSRGNQPQHF. The genes are TRBV6-2 or TRBV6-3 and TRBJ1-5; TRBD1 might be the D (5 bases). CDR1 is MNHEY, CDR2 SVGEGT, per germline. The CDR3 totals 14 residues. V lost 5 bases to trimming and J lost 4 bases, with 12 bases between them.

This chain joins TRBV7-2 and TRBJ2-1, with TRBD1 matching over 7 bases. The J segment lost 7 bases and the V segment lost 3 bases, leaving 12 bases of the junction unmatched. CDR1 is SGHTA, CDR2 FQGNSA, per germline. The CDR3 totals 16 residues. CDR3 nucleotides: TGTGCCAGCAGCTTCGCGCAGACAGGGACGATGAATGAGCAGTTCTTC. Its protein product is CASSFAQTGTMNEQFF.

The V gene is TRBV6-2 or TRBV6-3, the J gene TRBJ1-5; D is unclear. Germline CDR1 MNHEY, CDR2 SVGEGT. The germline V and J ends were trimmed by 5 bases and 0 bases, with 8 bases remaining between them. The CDR3 has 14 amino acids. DNA of the CDR3: TGTGCCAGCAGTGATCAAATTAGCAATCAGCCCCAGCATTTT. This gives the protein CASSDQISNQPQHF.

J is TRBJ2-3 and V is TRBV7-2; 7 nucleotides agree with TRBD2. V trimming: 5 bases; J trimming: 1 base; junction bases outside the gene matches: 12. The CDR3 is made up of 17 amino acids. Germline CDR1 is SGHTA and CDR2 is FQGNSA. CDR3 region: CASSPGVSGRGTDTQYF. In nucleotides, the CDR3 is TGTGCCAGCAGCCCGGGGGTTAGCGGGCGGGGCACAGATACGCAGTATTTT.

This clone was seen only once. V and J are TRBV2 and TRBJ1-2, with a possible D match to TRBD1 (6 bases). The CDR3 is made up of 14 amino acids. The V end was cut by 1 base, the J end by 3 bases, with 9 bases between. The V gene's germline CDR1 is SNHLY and CDR2 FYNNEI. CDR3 amino acids: CASSEVAGDYGYTF. In DNA, the CDR3 is TGTGCCAGCAGTGAAGTCGCAGGGGACTATGGCTACACCTTC.

This chain connects TRBV5-1 to TRBJ2-5, with 15 bases matching TRBD2. With 3 bases clipped from V and 2 bases from J, the junction kept 11 bases outside the gene matches. CDR3 length equals 19 residues. Looked up from germline, CDR1 is SGHRS and CDR2 is YFSETQ. The CDR3 sequence: CASSSGLAGGMILQETQYF. CDR3 DNA: TGCGCCAGCAGCTCTGGACTAGCGGGAGGGATGATACTTCAAGAGACCCAGTACTTC.